These T cell receptor beta chains were read from a single sample in a study of T-cell memory formation after mild COVID-19. TCRdb re-called the 5' RACE reads with MiXCR, one entry per CDR3 protein. The table lists under 300,000 distinct CDR3 sequences, approximately 16% of them singletons. Source material: PBMCs or a T cell subset sorted from them (not recorded which). These receptors were taken from a man aged 18 to 29 who had mild COVID-19 (a few samples of this study predate the infection). Cell type and time point are not known. CDR3s include the opening cysteine and the closing phenylalanine or tryptophan. Fields, in order: J gene, clone size, D gene, V gene, CDR3 protein, CDR3 DNA. D genes are given only for firm matches. Size tells how often a clone was seen (once, few, many) or the class of an expanded clone, and some rows leave it out.

TRBJ2-3	few	TRBD2	TRBV4-3	CASSYNGGATDTQYF	TGCGCCAGCAGCTACAACGGGGGGGCAACAGATACGCAGTATTTT
TRBJ2-1	few	-	TRBV6-6	CASSPNYNEQFF	TGTGCCAGCTCCCCAAATTACAATGAGCAGTTCTTC
TRBJ2-3	-	TRBD2	TRBV7-3	CASSLIAGGFDTQYF	TGTGCCAGCAGCTTAATAGCGGGGGGGTTTGATACGCAGTATTTT
TRBJ1-2	-	-	TRBV9	CASSVALGNTGYTF	TGTGCCAGCAGCGTAGCTCTGGGTAATACGGGCTACACCTTC
TRBJ2-4	once	TRBD2	TRBV12-3/TRBV12-4	CASSTSGVKNIQYF	TGTGCCAGCAGCACTAGCGGGGTCAAAAACATTCAGTACTTC
TRBJ1-6	-	-	TRBV20-1	CSARGHLSSYNSPLHF	TGCAGTGCGCGAGGACACCTGAGCTCCTATAATTCACCCCTCCACTTT
TRBJ2-6	once	-	TRBV4-3	CASSQEISGANVLTF	TGCGCCAGCAGCCAAGAAATCTCTGGGGCCAACGTCCTGACTTTC
TRBJ1-6	-	TRBD1	TRBV18	CASSPGQDNSPLHF	TGTGCCAGCTCACCAGGACAGGATAATTCACCCCTCCACTTT
TRBJ1-4	few	TRBD1	TRBV13	CASSLRRGQKLFF	TGTGCCAGCAGCTTACGCAGGGGGCAGAAACTGTTTTTT
TRBJ1-2	-	-	TRBV2	CASSEIQGDRYGYTF	TGTGCCAGCAGTGAAATCCAGGGAGACCGATATGGCTACACCTTC
TRBJ1-5	-	-	TRBV6-1	CASSERQGKEDQPQHF	TGTGCCAGCAGTGAGCGTCAGGGAAAAGAGGATCAGCCCCAGCATTTT
TRBJ2-3	-	-	TRBV4-3	CASSADGAITDTQYF	TGCGCCAGCAGCGCGGACGGGGCAATCACAGATACGCAGTATTTT
TRBJ2-7	-	TRBD2	TRBV29-1	CSVYSGSYEQYF	TGCAGCGTTTATAGCGGGTCCTACGAGCAGTACTTC
TRBJ1-3	few	-	TRBV7-9	CASSLRESGNTIYF	TGTGCCAGCAGCTTAAGAGAATCTGGAAACACCATATATTTT
TRBJ2-3	-	-	TRBV9	CASSVAGSTDTQYF	TGTGCCAGCAGCGTAGCTGGGAGCACAGATACGCAGTATTTT
TRBJ1-4	few	-	TRBV5-1	CASSLLGQREKLFF	TGCGCCAGCAGCCTCCTGGGGCAGCGTGAAAAACTGTTTTTT
TRBJ2-1	-	TRBD2	TRBV5-1	CASSLTAGGNEQFF	TGCGCCAGCAGCTTGACAGCGGGGGGCAATGAGCAGTTCTTC
TRBJ2-5	few	TRBD1	TRBV12-3/TRBV12-4	CASRFGQGIKETQYF	TGTGCCAGCAGGTTCGGACAGGGAATAAAAGAGACCCAGTACTTC
TRBJ2-4	few	-	TRBV11-2	CASSSGQIKNIQYF	TGTGCCAGCAGCTCAGGACAGATCAAAAACATTCAGTACTTC
TRBJ1-2	-	-	TRBV10-3	CAISDPGTGVYGYTF	TGTGCCATCAGTGATCCCGGGACCGGTGTCTATGGCTACACCTTC
TRBJ2-7	few	-	TRBV7-6	CASSTLTGVRGVSYEQYF	TGTGCCAGCAGCACCCTCACAGGGGTCCGGGGGGTCTCCTACGAGCAGTACTTC
TRBJ1-1	few	TRBD1	TRBV24-1	CATRDRSYTEAFF	TGTGCCACGCGGGACAGGAGTTACACTGAAGCTTTCTTT
TRBJ1-1	many	-	TRBV7-9	CASSLVGLDEAFF	TGTGCCAGCAGCCTAGTAGGGTTGGATGAAGCTTTCTTT
TRBJ2-7	few	-	TRBV7-2	CASSLGGPVYEQYF	TGTGCCAGCAGCTTAGGGGGACCCGTCTACGAGCAGTACTTC
TRBJ2-3	-	-	TRBV29-1	CSGGASTDTQYF	TGCAGCGGGGGGGCTAGCACAGATACGCAGTATTTT
TRBJ2-2	-	TRBD1	TRBV4-3	CASRKGAASNTGELFF	TGCGCCAGCAGAAAGGGGGCAGCCTCGAACACCGGGGAGCTGTTTTTT
TRBJ2-1	many	TRBD2	TRBV7-2	CASSWTSGVSNEQFF	TGTGCCAGCAGCTGGACTAGCGGGGTGTCCAATGAGCAGTTCTTC
TRBJ1-3	-	-	TRBV9	CASSVAEGGTTGNTIYF	TGTGCCAGCAGCGTAGCTGAAGGAGGGACGACTGGAAACACCATATATTTT
TRBJ2-2	-	-	TRBV7-2	CASSSGREGFGELFF	TGTGCCAGCAGCTCCGGCCGTGAGGGGTTCGGGGAGCTGTTTTTT
TRBJ2-5	-	TRBD2	TRBV7-2	CASSPGIAGGLETQYF	TGTGCCAGCAGCCCTGGGATAGCGGGGGGGCTGGAGACCCAGTACTTC
TRBJ1-6	few	-	TRBV9	CASRASSSYNSPLHF	TGTGCCAGCAGAGCGTCGAGCTCCTATAATTCACCCCTCCACTTT
TRBJ1-4	few	-	TRBV4-3	CASSQAGTYEKLFF	TGCGCCAGCAGCCAGGCCGGGACTTATGAAAAACTGTTTTTT
TRBJ1-6	-	-	TRBV28	CASSPVGLGGSPLHF	TGTGCCAGCAGCCCTGTGGGTCTGGGGGGTTCACCCCTCCACTTT
TRBJ2-3	-	-	TRBV5-1	CASSRTGNTNTDTQYF	TGCGCCAGCAGCCGTACAGGCAACACAAACACAGATACGCAGTATTTT
TRBJ2-1	few	-	TRBV4-3	CASSPRAVRDGEQFF	TGCGCCAGCAGCCCCCGTGCGGTACGTGATGGTGAGCAGTTCTTC
TRBJ1-2	-	-	TRBV19	CASTHRVDYGYTF	TGTGCCAGTACCCACAGGGTGGACTATGGCTACACCTTC
TRBJ2-5	-	TRBD1	TRBV12-3/TRBV12-4	CASSLEQGESSTQYF	TGTGCCAGCAGTTTAGAACAGGGGGAAAGCTCTACCCAGTACTTC
TRBJ1-1	many	-	TRBV20-1	CSARGQGGYTEAFF	TGCAGTGCTAGGGGGCAGGGCGGGTACACTGAAGCTTTCTTT
TRBJ2-5	-	TRBD2	TRBV2	CASTGSGGGPREVTQYF	TGTGCCAGCACCGGTAGCGGGGGGGGACCCCGTGAGGTGACCCAGTACTTC
TRBJ2-2	few	-	TRBV15	CATSRIRDTSNTGELFF	TGTGCCACCAGCAGAATCCGGGACACCTCGAACACCGGGGAGCTGTTTTTT
TRBJ1-2	many	TRBD1	TRBV29-1	CSVYSDRDRGYTF	TGCAGCGTTTATTCAGACAGGGATCGGGGCTACACCTTC
TRBJ1-1	-	-	TRBV5-1	CASSAGDSGAEAFF	TGCGCCAGCAGCGCAGGAGACAGCGGCGCTGAAGCTTTCTTT
TRBJ2-7	few	TRBD1	TRBV5-1	CASGTGPYEQYF	TGCGCCAGTGGGACAGGCCCCTACGAGCAGTACTTC
TRBJ1-2	few	-	TRBV4-1	CASSPGGALNYGYTF	TGCGCCAGCAGCCCAGGAGGAGCTCTTAACTATGGCTACACCTTC
TRBJ1-5	-	TRBD1	TRBV5-1	CASSATGESNQPQHF	TGCGCCAGCAGCGCCACAGGGGAAAGCAATCAGCCCCAGCATTTT
TRBJ1-3	few	-	TRBV30	CAWRSSGNTIYF	TGTGCCTGGAGGAGCTCTGGAAACACCATATATTTT